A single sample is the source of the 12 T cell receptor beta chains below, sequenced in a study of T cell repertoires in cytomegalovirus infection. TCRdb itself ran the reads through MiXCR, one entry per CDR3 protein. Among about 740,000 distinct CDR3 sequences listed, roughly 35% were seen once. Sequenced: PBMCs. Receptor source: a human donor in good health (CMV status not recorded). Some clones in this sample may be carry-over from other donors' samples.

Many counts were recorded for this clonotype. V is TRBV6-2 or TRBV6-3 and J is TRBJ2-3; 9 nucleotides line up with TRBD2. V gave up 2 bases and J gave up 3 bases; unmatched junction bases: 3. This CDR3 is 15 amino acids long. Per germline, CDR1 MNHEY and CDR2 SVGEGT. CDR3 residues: CASSYASGRTDTQYF. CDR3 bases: TGTGCCAGCAGTTACGCGAGCGGGAGGACAGATACGCAGTATTTT.

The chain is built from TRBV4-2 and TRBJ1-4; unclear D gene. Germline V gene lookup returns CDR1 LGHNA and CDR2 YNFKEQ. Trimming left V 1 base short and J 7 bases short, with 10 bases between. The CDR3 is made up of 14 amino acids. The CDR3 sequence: CASSQGREGEKLFF. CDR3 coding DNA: TGTGCCAGCAGCCAAGGACGGGAGGGTGAAAAACTGTTTTTT.

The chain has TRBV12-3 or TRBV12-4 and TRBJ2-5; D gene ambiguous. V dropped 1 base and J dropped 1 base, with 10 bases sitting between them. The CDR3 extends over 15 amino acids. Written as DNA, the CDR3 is TGTGCCAGCAGTTTAGTGGCCAGCCCCCAAGAGACCCAGTACTTC. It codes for CASSLVASPQETQYF.

CDR3 region: CASSRSLGQDSYEQYF. The CDR3 DNA follows: TGTGCCAGCAGCCGATCGTTGGGGCAGGACTCCTACGAGCAGTACTTC. The V gene is TRBV27, the J gene TRBJ2-7, with a weak D call TRBD1 (5 bases). The CDR3 length is 16 residues. Germline V gene data show CDR1 as MNHEY and CDR2 as SMNVEV (reference sequence). V was shortened by 6 bases and J by 0 bases, with 18 bases between the two germline ends.

CDR3 amino acids: CATPGRGPRSGELFF. CDR3 DNA: TGTGCCACCCCCGGGAGGGGGCCCCGGAGCGGGGAGCTGTTTTTT. The rearrangement joins TRBV2 to TRBJ2-2; D perhaps matches TRBD2 (8 bases). The CDR3 consists of 15 residues. V lost 10 bases and J 7 bases, leaving 22 bases between the germline ends. Per the germline V gene, CDR1 is SNHLY and CDR2 is FYNNEI.

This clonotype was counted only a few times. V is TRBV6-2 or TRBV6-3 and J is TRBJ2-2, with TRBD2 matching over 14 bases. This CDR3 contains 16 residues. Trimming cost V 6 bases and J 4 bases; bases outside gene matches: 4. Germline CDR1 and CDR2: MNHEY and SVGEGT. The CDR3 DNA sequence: TGTGCCAGCAGCTCCGGGACTAGCGGGGGCACCGGGGAGCTGTTTTTT. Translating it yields CASSSGTSGGTGELFF.

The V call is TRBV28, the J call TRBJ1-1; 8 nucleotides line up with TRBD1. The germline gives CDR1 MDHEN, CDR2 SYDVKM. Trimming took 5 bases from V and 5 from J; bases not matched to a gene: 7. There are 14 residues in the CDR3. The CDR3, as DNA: TGTGCCAGCAGTGCCGACAGGGGAGGTACTGAAGCTTTCTTT. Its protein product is CASSADRGGTEAFF.

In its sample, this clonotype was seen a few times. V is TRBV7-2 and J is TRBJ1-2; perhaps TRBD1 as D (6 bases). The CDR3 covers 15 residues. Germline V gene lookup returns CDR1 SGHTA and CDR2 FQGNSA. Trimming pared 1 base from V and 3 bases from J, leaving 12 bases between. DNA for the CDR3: TGTGCCAGCAGCTTAGGTACAGGGTCCTACTATGGCTACACCTTC. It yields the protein CASSLGTGSYYGYTF.

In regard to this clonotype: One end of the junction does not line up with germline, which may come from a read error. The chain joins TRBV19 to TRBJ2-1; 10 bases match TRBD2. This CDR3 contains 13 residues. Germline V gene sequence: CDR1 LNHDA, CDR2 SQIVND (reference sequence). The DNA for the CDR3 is TGTGCCAGTAGAATAGCGGGAGGCGGTGAGCAGTTCTTC. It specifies CASRIAGGGEQFF.

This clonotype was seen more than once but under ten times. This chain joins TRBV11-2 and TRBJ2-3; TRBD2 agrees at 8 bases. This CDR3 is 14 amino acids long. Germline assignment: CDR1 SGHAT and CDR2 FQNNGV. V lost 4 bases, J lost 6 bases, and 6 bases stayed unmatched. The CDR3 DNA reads TGTGCCAGCAGCTGGAGCGGGAGAGGGGATACGCAGTATTTT. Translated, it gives CASSWSGRGDTQYF.

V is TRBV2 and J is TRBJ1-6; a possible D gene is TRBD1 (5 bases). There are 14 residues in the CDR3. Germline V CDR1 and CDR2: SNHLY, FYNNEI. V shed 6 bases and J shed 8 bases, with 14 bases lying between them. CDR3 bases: TGTGCCAGCAGCGGGAGGGGAGGCGATTCACCCCTCCACTTT. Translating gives CASSGRGGDSPLHF.

As DNA, the CDR3 is TGCAGTGCTAGAGCCCCGGGGACAGGGGAAGCTTTCTTT. As protein: CSARAPGTGEAFF. The gene calls are TRBV20-1 and TRBJ1-1; 9 bases agree with TRBD1. The CDR3 runs 13 residues. Per the germline V gene, CDR1 is DFQATT and CDR2 is SNEGSKA (reference sequence). The trim removed 1 base at V and 8 bases at J, leaving 5 bases unmatched.